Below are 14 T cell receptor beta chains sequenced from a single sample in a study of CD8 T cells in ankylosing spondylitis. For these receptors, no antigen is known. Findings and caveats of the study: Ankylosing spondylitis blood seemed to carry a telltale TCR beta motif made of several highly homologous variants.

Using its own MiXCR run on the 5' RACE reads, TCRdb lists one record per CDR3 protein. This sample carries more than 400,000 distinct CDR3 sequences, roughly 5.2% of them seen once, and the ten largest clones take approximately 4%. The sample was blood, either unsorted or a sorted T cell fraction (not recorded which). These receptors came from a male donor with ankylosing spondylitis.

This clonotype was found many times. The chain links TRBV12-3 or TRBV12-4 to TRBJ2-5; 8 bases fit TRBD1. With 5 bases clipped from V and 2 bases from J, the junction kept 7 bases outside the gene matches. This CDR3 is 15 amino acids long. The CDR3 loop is CASSQPGQEQETQYF. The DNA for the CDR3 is TGTGCCAGCAGTCAACCGGGACAGGAACAAGAGACCCAGTACTTC.

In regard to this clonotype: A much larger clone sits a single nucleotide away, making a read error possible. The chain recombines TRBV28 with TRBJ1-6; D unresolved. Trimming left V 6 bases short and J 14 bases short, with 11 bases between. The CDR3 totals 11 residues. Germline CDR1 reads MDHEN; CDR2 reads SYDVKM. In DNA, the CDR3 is TGTGCCAGCAGGGAGGACTCAGCCCTCCACTTT. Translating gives CASREDSALHF.

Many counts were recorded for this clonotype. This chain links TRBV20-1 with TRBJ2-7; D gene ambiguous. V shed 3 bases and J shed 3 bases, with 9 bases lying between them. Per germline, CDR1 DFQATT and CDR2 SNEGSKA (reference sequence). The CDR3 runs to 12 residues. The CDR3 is CSASMKHYEQYF. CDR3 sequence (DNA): TGCAGTGCTAGTATGAAGCACTACGAGCAGTACTTC.

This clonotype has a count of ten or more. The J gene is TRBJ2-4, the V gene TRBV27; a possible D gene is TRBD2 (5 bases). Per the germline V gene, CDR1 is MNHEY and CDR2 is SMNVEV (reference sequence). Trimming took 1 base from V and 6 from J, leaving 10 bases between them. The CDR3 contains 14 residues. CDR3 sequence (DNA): TGTGCCAGCAGTTTATGGGGAGCGTCAAACATTCAGTACTTC. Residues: CASSLWGASNIQYF.

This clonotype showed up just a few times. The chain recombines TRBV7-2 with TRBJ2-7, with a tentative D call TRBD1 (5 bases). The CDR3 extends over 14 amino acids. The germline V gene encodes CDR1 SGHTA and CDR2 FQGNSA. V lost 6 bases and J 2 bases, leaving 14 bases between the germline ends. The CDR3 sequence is CASRTQGLTYEQYF. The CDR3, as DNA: TGTGCCAGCAGGACTCAGGGCCTGACCTACGAGCAGTACTTC.

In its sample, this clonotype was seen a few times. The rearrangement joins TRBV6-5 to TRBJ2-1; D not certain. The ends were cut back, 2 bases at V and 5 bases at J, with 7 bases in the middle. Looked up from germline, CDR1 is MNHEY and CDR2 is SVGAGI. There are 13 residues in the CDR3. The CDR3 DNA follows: TGTGCCAGCAGTTACCCGCCCCACAATGAGCAGTTCTTC. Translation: CASSYPPHNEQFF.

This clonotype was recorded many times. CDR3 loop: CASRNGLTSGANVLTF. CDR3 in DNA: TGTGCCAGTCGAAACGGCTTAACCTCTGGGGCCAACGTCCTGACTTTC. The rearrangement links TRBV7-6 to TRBJ2-6; D unclear. The V gene lost 9 bases and the J gene lost 0 bases, with 15 bases spanning the gap. In germline, CDR1 is SGHVS, CDR2 FNYEAQ. This CDR3 spans 16 amino acids.

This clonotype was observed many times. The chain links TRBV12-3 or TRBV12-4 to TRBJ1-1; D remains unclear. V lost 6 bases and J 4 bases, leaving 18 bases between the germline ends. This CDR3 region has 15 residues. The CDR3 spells CASSDPDKPGTEAFF. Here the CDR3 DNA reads TGTGCCAGCAGCGACCCGGATAAGCCCGGCACTGAAGCTTTCTTT.

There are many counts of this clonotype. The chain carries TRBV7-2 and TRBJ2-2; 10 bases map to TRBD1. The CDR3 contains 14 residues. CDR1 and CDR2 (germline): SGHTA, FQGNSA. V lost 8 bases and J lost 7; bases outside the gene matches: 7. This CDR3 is CASEDRGRSGELFF. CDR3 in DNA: TGTGCCAGCGAAGACAGGGGGCGAAGCGGGGAGCTGTTTTTT.

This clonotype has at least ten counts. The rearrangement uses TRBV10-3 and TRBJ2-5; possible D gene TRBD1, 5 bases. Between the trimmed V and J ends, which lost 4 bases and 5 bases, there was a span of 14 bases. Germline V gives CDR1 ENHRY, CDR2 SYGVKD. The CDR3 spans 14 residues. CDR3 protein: CAISGGPVGETQYF. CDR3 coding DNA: TGTGCCATCAGTGGGGGCCCCGTTGGGGAGACCCAGTACTTC.

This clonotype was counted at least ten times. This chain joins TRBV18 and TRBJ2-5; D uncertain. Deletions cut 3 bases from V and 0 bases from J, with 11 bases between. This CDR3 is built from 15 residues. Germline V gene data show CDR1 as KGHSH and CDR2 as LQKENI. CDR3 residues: CASSPAARYQETQYF. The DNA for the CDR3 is TGTGCCAGCTCACCGGCGGCGAGATACCAAGAGACCCAGTACTTC. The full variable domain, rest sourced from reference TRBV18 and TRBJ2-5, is NAGVMQNPRHLVRRRGQEARLRCSPMKGHSHVYWYRQLPEEGLKFMVYLQKENIIDESGMPKERFSAEFPKEGPSILRIQQVVRGDSAAYFCASSPAARYQETQYFGPGTRLLVL.

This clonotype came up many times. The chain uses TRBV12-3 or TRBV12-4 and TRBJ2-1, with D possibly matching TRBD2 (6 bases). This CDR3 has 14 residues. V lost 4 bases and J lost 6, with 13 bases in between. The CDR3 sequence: CASSSYGRGNEQFF. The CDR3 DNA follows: TGTGCCAGCAGTTCGTACGGGAGAGGCAATGAGCAGTTCTTC.

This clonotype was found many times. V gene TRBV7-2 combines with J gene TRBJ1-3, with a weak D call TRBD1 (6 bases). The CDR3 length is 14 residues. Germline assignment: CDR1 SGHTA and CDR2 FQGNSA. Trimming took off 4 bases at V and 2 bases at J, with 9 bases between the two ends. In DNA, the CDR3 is TGTGCCAGCAGCTCACAGGGTCCTGGAAACACCATATATTTT. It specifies CASSSQGPGNTIYF.

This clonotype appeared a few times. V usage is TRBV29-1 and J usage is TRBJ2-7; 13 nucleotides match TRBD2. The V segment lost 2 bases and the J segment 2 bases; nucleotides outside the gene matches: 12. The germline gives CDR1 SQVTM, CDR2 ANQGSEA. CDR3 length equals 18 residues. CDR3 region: CSVESGVETSGGAYEQYF. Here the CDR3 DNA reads TGCAGCGTTGAATCCGGGGTCGAAACTAGCGGGGGGGCCTACGAGCAGTACTTC.